Presented here are 10 T cell receptor beta chains from one specimen sequenced in a study of T-cell reconstitution after alpha-beta-depleted transplantation in children. Construction of the TCRbeta library involved unique molecular identifiers. TCRdb processed the PCR reads anew with MiXCR; each CDR3 protein has one entry. This table holds some 840,000 distinct CDR3 sequences, 16% found once. This specimen consisted of PBMCs, mostly from graft donor cells, obtained 360 days after TCRalphabeta/CD19-depleted stem cell transplant. The source is a male patient younger than 18 who had a stem cell transplant for acute lymphoblastic leukemia, so the T cells may come from the graft donor.

This clonotype was recorded a few times. This rearrangement joins TRBV29-1 to TRBJ2-7; TRBD2 agrees at 7 bases. Germline-derived CDR1 and CDR2 are SQVTM and ANQGSEA. The CDR3 consists of 12 residues. With V trimmed by 2 bases and J by 3 bases, 1 base remained unmatched. The CDR3 reads CSVEQRDYEQYF. CDR3 in DNA: TGCAGCGTTGAACAGCGGGACTACGAGCAGTACTTC.

V usage is TRBV5-1 and J usage is TRBJ2-4, with D possibly matching TRBD2 (6 bases). Germline V gene sequence: CDR1 SGHRS, CDR2 YFSETQ. The CDR3 sequence is 17 residues long. The ends were cut back, 0 bases at V and 2 bases at J, with 15 bases in the middle. CDR3 nucleotides: TGCGCCAGCAGCTTGGATCGGTGGCGGGATCCCAAAAACATTCAGTACTTC. The encoded protein is CASSLDRWRDPKNIQYF.

This clonotype has just a few counts. In DNA form, the CDR3 reads TGTGCCAGCAGTTTGGCTCCCGAGGGGCTTATCCAAGAGACCCAGTACTTC. It encodes CASSLAPEGLIQETQYF. The chain couples TRBV27 to TRBJ2-5; possibly TRBD1 or TRBD2 for D (5 bases each). Germline V lookup: CDR1 MNHEY, CDR2 SMNVEV (reference sequence). The V end lost 3 bases, the J end lost 1 base, and 18 bases lay between the germline ends. The CDR3 is 17 residues long.

In its sample, this clonotype was seen many times. The chain employs TRBV5-1 and TRBJ2-3; no firm D call. Between the trimmed V and J ends, which lost 0 bases and 3 bases, there was a span of 8 bases. Germline V gene lookup returns CDR1 SGHRS and CDR2 YFSETQ. The CDR3 totals 14 residues. Here the CDR3 reads CASSLETSTDTQYF. The CDR3 DNA reads as TGCGCCAGCAGCTTGGAGACGAGTACAGATACGCAGTATTTT.

This clonotype occurred a few times. The V gene is TRBV12-3 or TRBV12-4, the J gene TRBJ2-1; D may be TRBD1 or TRBD2 (5 bases each). V gave up 6 bases and J gave up 15 bases, with 18 bases separating them. CDR3 length equals 12 residues. The CDR3: CASRQTGGPAFF. CDR3 nucleotide sequence: TGTGCCAGCAGACAAACAGGAGGACCCGCGTTCTTC.

V gene TRBV29-1 combines with J gene TRBJ2-7; 11 bases map to TRBD1. Losses at the gene ends were 4 bases for V and 3 bases for J; bases not matched to a gene: 2. Germline V lookup: CDR1 SQVTM, CDR2 ANQGSEA. The CDR3 consists of 13 residues. The CDR3 spells CSVAGQGGYEQYF. CDR3 DNA: TGCAGCGTTGCGGGACAGGGGGGCTACGAGCAGTACTTC.

To note about this clonotype: It may be a read error: a sequence one base away is much more abundant. The J gene is TRBJ1-1, the V gene TRBV5-4, with D possibly matching TRBD1 (5 bases). CDR1 is SGHNT, CDR2 YYREEE, per germline (reference sequence). V dropped 2 bases and J dropped 0 bases, with 8 bases sitting between them. The CDR3 runs to 14 residues. The CDR3 coding sequence is TGTGCCAGCAGCTTCGACAGCTTGAACACTGAAGCTTTCTTT. This gives the protein CASSFDSLNTEAFF.

This clonotype was found once. This chain links TRBV6-1 with TRBJ2-2; D ambiguous. Germline V CDR1 and CDR2: MNHNS, SASEGT. There are 16 residues in the CDR3. The V gene lost 2 bases and the J gene lost 4 bases, with 14 bases spanning the gap. The CDR3 region is CASSENGLHSTGELFF. Here the CDR3 DNA reads TGTGCCAGCAGTGAAAACGGCTTACACAGCACCGGGGAGCTGTTTTTT.

The chain joins TRBV21-1 to TRBJ1-2. TRBV21-1 represents a pseudogene. This CDR3 is 16 amino acids long. CDR3 sequence (DNA): TGTGCCAGCAGCAAAGCCCATTCTAGGTTTAACTATGGCTACACCTTC. Its translation is CASSKAHSRFNYGYTF.

This clonotype was counted many times. The chain employs TRBV5-1 and TRBJ2-1; D unresolved. This CDR3 region has 14 residues. V lost 0 bases and J 4 bases, leaving 8 bases between the germline ends. Looked up from germline, CDR1 is SGHRS and CDR2 is YFSETQ. This CDR3 reads CASSLALGYNEQFF. The CDR3 region has the DNA TGCGCCAGCAGCTTGGCCCTTGGATACAATGAGCAGTTCTTC. The whole variable domain, remainder taken from reference TRBV5-1 and TRBJ2-1, is KAGVTQTPRYLIKTRGQQVTLSCSPISGHRSVSWYQQTPGQGLQFLFEYFSETQRNKGNFPGRFSGRQFSNSRSEMNVSTLELGDSALYLCASSLALGYNEQFFGPGTRLTVL.